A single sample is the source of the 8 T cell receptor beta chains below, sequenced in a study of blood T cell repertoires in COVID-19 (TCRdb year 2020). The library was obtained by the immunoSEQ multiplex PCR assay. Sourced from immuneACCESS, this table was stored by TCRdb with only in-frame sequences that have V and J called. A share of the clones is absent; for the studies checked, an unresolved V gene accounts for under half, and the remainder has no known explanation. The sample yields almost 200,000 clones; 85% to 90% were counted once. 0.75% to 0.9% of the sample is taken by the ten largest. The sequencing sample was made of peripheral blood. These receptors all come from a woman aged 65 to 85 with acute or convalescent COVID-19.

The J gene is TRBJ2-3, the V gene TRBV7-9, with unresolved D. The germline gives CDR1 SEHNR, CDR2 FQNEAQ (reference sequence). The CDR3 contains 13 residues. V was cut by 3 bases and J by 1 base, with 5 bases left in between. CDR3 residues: CASSLERTDTQYF. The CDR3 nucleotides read TGTGCCAGCAGCTTGGAGCGCACAGATACGCAGTATTTT.

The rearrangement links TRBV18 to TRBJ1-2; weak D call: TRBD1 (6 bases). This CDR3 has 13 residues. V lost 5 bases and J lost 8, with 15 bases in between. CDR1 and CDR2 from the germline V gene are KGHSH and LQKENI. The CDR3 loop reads CASSYGGDWGYTF. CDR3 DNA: TGTGCCAGCTCATATGGGGGCGATTGGGGCTACACCTTC.

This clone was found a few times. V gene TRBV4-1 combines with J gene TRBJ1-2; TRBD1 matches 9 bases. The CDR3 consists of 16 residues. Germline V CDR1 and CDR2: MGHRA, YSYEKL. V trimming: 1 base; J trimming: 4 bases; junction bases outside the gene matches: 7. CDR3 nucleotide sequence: TGCGCCAGCAGCCAAGTGGGGACAGGGTTGGGCTATGGCTACACCTTC. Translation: CASSQVGTGLGYGYTF.

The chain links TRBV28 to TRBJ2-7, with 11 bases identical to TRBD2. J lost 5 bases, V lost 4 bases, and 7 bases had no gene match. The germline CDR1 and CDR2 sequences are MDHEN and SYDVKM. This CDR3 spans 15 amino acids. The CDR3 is CASSWVAGGVDEQYF. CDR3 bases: TGTGCCAGCAGTTGGGTAGCGGGAGGGGTCGACGAGCAGTACTTC.

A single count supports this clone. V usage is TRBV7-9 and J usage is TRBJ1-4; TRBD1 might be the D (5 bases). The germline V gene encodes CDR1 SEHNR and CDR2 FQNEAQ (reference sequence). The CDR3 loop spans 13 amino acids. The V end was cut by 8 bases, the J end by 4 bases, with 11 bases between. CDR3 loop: CASGRGFNEKLFF. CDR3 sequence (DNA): TGTGCCAGCGGGAGGGGCTTTAATGAAAAACTGTTTTTT.

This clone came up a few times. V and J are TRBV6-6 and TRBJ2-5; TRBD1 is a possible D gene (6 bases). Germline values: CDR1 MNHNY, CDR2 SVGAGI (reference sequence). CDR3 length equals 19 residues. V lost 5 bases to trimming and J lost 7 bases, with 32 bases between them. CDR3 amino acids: CASSQFHTPPDSRLRTQYF. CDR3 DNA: TGTGCCAGCAGTCAATTCCACACCCCCCCGGACAGTCGGCTTCGGACCCAGTACTTC.

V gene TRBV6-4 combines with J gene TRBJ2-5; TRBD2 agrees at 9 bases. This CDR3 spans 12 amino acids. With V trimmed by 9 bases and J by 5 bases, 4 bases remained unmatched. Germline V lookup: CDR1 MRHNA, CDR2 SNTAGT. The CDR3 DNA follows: TGTGCCAGGGCGGGGGGGTCGGAGACCCAGTACTTC. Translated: CARAGGSETQYF.

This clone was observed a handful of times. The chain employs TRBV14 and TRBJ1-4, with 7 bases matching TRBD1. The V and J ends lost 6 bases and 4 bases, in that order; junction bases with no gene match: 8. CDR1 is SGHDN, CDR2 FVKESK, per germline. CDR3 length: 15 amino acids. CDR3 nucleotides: TGTGCCAGCAGACACCGGGACAGCGGTAATGAAAAACTGTTTTTT. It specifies CASRHRDSGNEKLFF.